This passage covers 29 T cell receptor beta chains from one sample sequenced in a study of shared clonotypes between healthy human individuals. Clones were sequenced by immunoSEQ multiplex PCR, and TCRdb holds only the in-frame ones, with some missing. This table holds about 2.3 million clones, about 90% found once. Material for sequencing was naive CD4+ T cells from PBMCs. The sample's subset: CD45RA+ positively selected. Every receptor here comes from a man younger than 30 in good health. Some clones in this sample may be carry-over from other donors' samples.

This clone was seen more than once but under ten times. The same CDR3 can be traced to other DNA sequences in this sample. This chain joins TRBV18 and TRBJ1-1, with D unresolved. V lost 6 bases and J 2 bases, leaving 7 bases between the germline ends. CDR3 size: 12 residues. In germline, CDR1 is KGHSH, CDR2 LQKENI. The CDR3 spells CASSNINTEAFF. The CDR3 nucleotides are TGTGCCAGCTCCAACATTAACACTGAAGCTTTCTTT.

The chain employs TRBV25-1 and TRBJ1-6; D ambiguous. The CDR3 runs 12 residues. The germline CDR1 and CDR2 sequences are MGHDK and SYGVNS. Trimming took off 1 base at V and 10 bases at J, with 5 bases between the two ends. CDR3 in amino acids: CASSESGSPLHF. In nucleotides, the CDR3 is TGTGCCAGCAGTGAATCTGGGTCACCCCTCCACTTT.

This chain uses TRBV5-1 with TRBJ1-2, with TRBD1 matching 11 bases. V shed 4 bases and J 6 bases; nucleotides not matched to a gene: 5. The V gene's germline CDR1 is SGHRS and CDR2 YFSETQ. The CDR3 contains 14 residues. CDR3 sequence: CASSRTGGVDGYTF. In nucleotides, the CDR3 is TGCGCCAGCAGCCGGACAGGGGGCGTGGATGGCTACACCTTC.

The rearrangement links TRBV4-3 to TRBJ1-3; D remains ambiguous. This CDR3 has 14 amino acids. Germline V gives CDR1 LGHNA, CDR2 YSLEER. V shed 0 bases and J shed 6 bases, with 9 bases lying between them. The CDR3 sequence is CASSQEQPKNTIYF. In nucleotides, the CDR3 is TGCGCCAGCAGCCAAGAGCAGCCCAAAAACACCATATATTTT.

Concerning this clone itself: One end of the junction is discordant with germline, which a read error may explain. The rearrangement uses TRBV19 and TRBJ2-1; D is uncertain. The CDR3 runs 13 residues. Germline lookup yields CDR1 LNHDA and CDR2 SQIVND (reference sequence). CDR3 in amino acids: CASSPGLGPGCIF. The CDR3 DNA reads as TGTGCCAGTAGCCCCGGTCTTGGGCCTGGATGTATCTTC.

This clone showed up just once. At one end the junction does not follow the germline gene, possibly because of a read error. V usage is TRBV7-9 and J usage is TRBJ2-7, with D possibly TRBD2 on 6 matching bases. Germline V gives CDR1 SEHNR, CDR2 FQNEAQ (reference sequence). The CDR3 runs to 13 residues. In DNA form, the CDR3 reads TGTGCCAGCAGCCCTTACATCACCCGGGAGTGGACCTTC. This codes for CASSPYITREWTF.

The chain links TRBV6-4 to TRBJ2-2; TRBD2 aligns across 12 bases. After removal of 2 bases from V and 1 base from J, the junction contained 8 bases not matched to a gene. Germline assignment: CDR1 MRHNA and CDR2 SNTAGT. CDR3 length equals 19 residues. CDR3: CASSDPRTSGTENTGELFF. In DNA form, the CDR3 reads TGTGCCAGCAGTGACCCTCGGACTAGCGGGACCGAGAACACCGGGGAGCTGTTTTTT.

The V and J genes are TRBV30 and TRBJ2-1; tentatively, D is TRBD2 (5 bases). Trimming removed 2 bases at V and 5 bases at J, with 16 bases between. Germline V CDR1 and CDR2: GTSNPN, SVGIG (reference sequence). The CDR3 loop spans 15 amino acids. The DNA for the CDR3 is TGTGCCTGGAGTCCCTTAACGGGAATCAACAATGAGCAGTTCTTC. Its translation is CAWSPLTGINNEQFF.

The V and J genes are TRBV5-8 and TRBJ1-2; TRBD1 matches 9 bases. Germline V gives CDR1 SGHTS, CDR2 YDEGEE. Trimming took 2 bases from V and 3 from J; bases not matched to a gene: 5. This CDR3 region has 15 residues. The CDR3 coding sequence is TGTGCCAGCAGCTTCCGGGACAGGGAGGACTATGGCTACACCTTC. Protein product: CASSFRDREDYGYTF.

The chain links TRBV25-1 to TRBJ2-1, with 7 bases identical to TRBD2. The CDR3 is 15 residues long. In germline, CDR1 is MGHDK, CDR2 SYGVNS. The V gene end was trimmed by 5 bases and the J gene end by 10 bases; junction bases not matched to a gene: 14. CDR3 residues: CASSQTILPGLEQFF. DNA for the CDR3: TGTGCCAGCAGTCAAACAATTCTACCGGGACTAGAGCAGTTCTTC.

The chain joins TRBV21-1 to TRBJ1-4. TRBV21-1 is tagged as a pseudogene. The CDR3 contains 15 residues. CDR3 nucleotides: TGTGCCAGCAGCAAAGGAACGGGAAAAAATGAAAAACTGTTTTTT. Protein: CASSKGTGKNEKLFF.

For this clone: A much bigger clone sits one base away, suggesting this may be a read error. Other DNA variants within this sample encode the same CDR3. The chain uses TRBV18 and TRBJ1-1; weak D call: TRBD1 (6 bases). Trimming pared 4 bases from V and 1 base from J, leaving 7 bases between. Germline V lookup: CDR1 KGHSH, CDR2 LQKENI. CDR3 length equals 13 residues. The CDR3 reads CASSQQGNTEAFF. The CDR3 DNA reads as TGTGCCAGCTCACAACAGGGGAACACTGAAGCTTTCTTT.

The chain employs TRBV5-6 and TRBJ2-7; 9 nucleotides line up with TRBD2. The CDR3 extends over 16 amino acids. Germline V gene data show CDR1 as SGHDT and CDR2 as YYEEEE. The trim removed 0 bases at V and 4 bases at J, leaving 8 bases unmatched. The CDR3 loop is CASSLVSAGGPYEQYF. CDR3 DNA sequence: TGTGCCAGCAGCTTGGTATCGGCGGGAGGGCCGTACGAGCAGTACTTC.

Turning to this clone: Distinct nucleotide sequences in the sample also encode this CDR3. This chain connects TRBV19 to TRBJ2-7, with D perhaps matching TRBD1 (6 bases). Germline V gene lookup returns CDR1 LNHDA and CDR2 SQIVND (reference sequence). This CDR3 is 14 amino acids long. The V end lost 3 bases, the J end lost 3 bases, and 12 bases lay between the germline ends. The CDR3 region is CASSIDRWGYEQYF. CDR3 bases: TGTGCCAGTAGTATCGACAGGTGGGGCTACGAGCAGTACTTC.

The chain has TRBV15 and TRBJ1-4, with no clear D. Trimming removed 4 bases at V and 14 bases at J, with 14 bases between. Per the germline V gene, CDR1 is LNHNV and CDR2 is YYDKDF (reference sequence). The CDR3 has 12 amino acids. This CDR3 is CATSIDPGVLFF. The CDR3 bases are TGTGCCACCAGCATTGACCCCGGGGTTCTGTTTTTT.

The J gene is TRBJ1-2, the V gene TRBV4-3; D gene ambiguous. The CDR3 has 16 residues. Germline V gene data show CDR1 as LGHNA and CDR2 as YSLEER. V lost 0 bases to trimming and J lost 5 bases, with 16 bases between them. In nucleotides, the CDR3 is TGCGCCAGCAGCCAAGATCAAGTAGGTTTGGGGTATGGCTACACCTTC. Translating gives CASSQDQVGLGYGYTF.

A remark on this clone: The sample contains more than one DNA sequence encoding this CDR3. The chain combines TRBV7-9 with TRBJ2-1; the D gene is possibly TRBD2 (5 bases). Trimming cost V 6 bases and J 1 base, with 7 bases left between them. There are 13 residues in the CDR3. Germline lookup yields CDR1 SEHNR and CDR2 FQNEAQ (reference sequence). CDR3 amino acids: CASSRGSYNEQFF. The CDR3 DNA reads as TGTGCCAGCAGTCGGGGATCCTACAATGAGCAGTTCTTC.

The J gene is TRBJ2-5, the V gene TRBV7-8; 8 nucleotides line up with TRBD2. The germline gives CDR1 SGHVS, CDR2 FQNEAQ. The CDR3 is 19 amino acids. J gave up 4 bases and V 3 bases, and 19 bases lay outside the gene matches. DNA of the CDR3: TGTGCCAGCAGCTTCGACATTTTCCCCCGCGGGAGGTTGGGAGAGACCCAGTACTTC. Its translation is CASSFDIFPRGRLGETQYF. The full variable domain, with the rest looked up from reference TRBV7-8 and TRBJ2-5, is GAGVSQSPRYKVAKRGQDVALRCDPISGHVSLFWYQQALGQGPEFLTYFQNEAQLDKSGLPSDRFFAERPEGSVSTLKIQRTQQEDSAVYLCASSFDIFPRGRLGETQYFGPGTRLLVL.

On this clone itself: Other DNA sequences in this specimen translate into the identical CDR3. The chain recombines TRBV28 with TRBJ1-1, with a weak D call TRBD1 (5 bases). CDR1 is MDHEN and CDR2 is SYDVKM in the germline V gene. V gave up 3 bases and J gave up 8 bases, with 10 bases separating them. CDR3 length: 12 amino acids. The CDR3 here is CASSLGQPEAFF. CDR3 coding DNA: TGTGCCAGCAGTTTGGGGCAGCCGGAAGCTTTCTTT.

The chain couples TRBV28 to TRBJ2-3; tentatively, D is TRBD2 (6 bases). This CDR3 spans 17 amino acids. Looked up from germline, CDR1 is MDHEN and CDR2 is SYDVKM. V shed 10 bases and J shed 1 base, with 24 bases lying between them. CDR3 region: CATNSPAGRRGTDTQYF. CDR3 nucleotide sequence: TGTGCCACCAATAGTCCAGCGGGCCGGCGGGGCACAGATACGCAGTATTTT.

The genes are TRBV10-1 and TRBJ2-7, with 7 bases that match TRBD1. This CDR3 is 15 amino acids long. J gave up 5 bases and V 6 bases, and 13 bases lay outside the gene matches. CDR1 and CDR2 (germline): WNHNN, SYGVQD (reference sequence). The chain's CDR3 is CASSDPVTGINEQYF. The CDR3, as DNA: TGCGCCAGCAGCGACCCCGTGACAGGGATCAACGAGCAGTACTTC.

The chain employs TRBV5-1 and TRBJ2-2; D gene ambiguous. CDR1 and CDR2 from the germline V gene are SGHRS and YFSETQ. The ends were cut back, 1 base at V and 1 base at J, with 8 bases in the middle. The CDR3 contains 15 residues. In DNA form, the CDR3 reads TGCGCCAGCAGCTTGAGGCAGGAGAACACCGGGGAGCTGTTTTTT. Translating it yields CASSLRQENTGELFF.

The chain links TRBV5-1 to TRBJ2-6, with no clear D. The CDR3 sequence is 16 residues long. CDR1 is SGHRS and CDR2 is YFSETQ in the germline V gene. The V end was cut by 0 bases, the J end by 5 bases, with 12 bases between. The chain's CDR3 is CASSLAQSRWANVLTF. DNA for the CDR3: TGCGCCAGCAGCTTGGCCCAGTCCAGGTGGGCCAACGTCCTGACTTTC.

The chain links TRBV7-2 to TRBJ2-7; D perhaps matches TRBD2 (7 bases). The CDR3 consists of 15 residues. Germline CDR1 is SGHTA and CDR2 is FQGNSA. Trimming took off 5 bases at V and 4 bases at J, with 18 bases between the two ends. The CDR3 coding sequence is TGTGCCAGCAGCATTAGGGGGGGGACTGGTTACGAGCAGTACTTC. The encoded protein is CASSIRGGTGYEQYF.

This rearrangement joins TRBV27 to TRBJ2-7, with TRBD2 identical over 9 bases. The trim removed 2 bases at V and 6 bases at J, leaving 5 bases unmatched. Germline V gene data show CDR1 as MNHEY and CDR2 as SMNVEV (reference sequence). This CDR3 region has 14 residues. CDR3 nucleotides: TGTGCCAGCAGTTTAGCGGGAGGGAGGGGCGAGCAGTACTTC. Translating gives CASSLAGGRGEQYF.

This chain uses TRBV19 with TRBJ2-3; D not resolved. The ends were cut back, 6 bases at V and 2 bases at J, with 12 bases in the middle. In germline, CDR1 is LNHDA, CDR2 SQIVND (reference sequence). The CDR3 extends over 14 amino acids. The CDR3 region is CASSMPRNTDTQYF. CDR3 DNA: TGTGCCAGTAGCATGCCCAGGAACACAGATACGCAGTATTTT.

The chain carries TRBV9 and TRBJ2-1; D remains ambiguous. The CDR3 length is 12 residues. V gave up 0 bases and J gave up 8 bases, with 6 bases separating them. The germline V gene has CDR1 SGDLS and CDR2 YYNGEE. The CDR3 loop reads CASSVARDEQFF. CDR3 nucleotides: TGTGCCAGCAGCGTAGCCAGAGATGAGCAGTTCTTC.

This clone was seen once. This specimen includes other DNA sequences encoding the same CDR3. This sequence joins TRBV7-9 and TRBJ1-3; D is undetermined. The CDR3 loop spans 12 amino acids. Trimming took off 1 base at V and 6 bases at J, with 4 bases between the two ends. Germline-derived CDR1 and CDR2 are SEHNR and FQNEAQ (reference sequence). The CDR3 nucleotides read TGTGCCAGCAGCTTAGGGGTAAACACCATATATTTT. It encodes CASSLGVNTIYF.

V and J are TRBV14 and TRBJ1-2, with 10 nucleotides matching TRBD1. The germline V gene has CDR1 SGHDN and CDR2 FVKESK. The CDR3 covers 16 residues. The ends lost 3 bases at V and 2 bases at J; junction bases unmatched: 6. The CDR3 DNA sequence: TGTGCCAGCAGCCAGCGGACAGGGGGGTCCAACTATGGCTACACCTTC. Its translation: CASSQRTGGSNYGYTF.